The 9 T cell receptor beta chains given below trace back to one sample, sequenced in a study of blood T cells in healthy people across ages. Alongside a J-beta primer mix, a sample-barcoded 5' primer served in a second PCR lasting 7 to 11 cycles. TCRdb ran MiXCR on the 5' RACE reads and lists one entry per CDR3 protein. The sample includes almost 550,000 distinct CDR3 sequences, 24% of them seen just once. The same data also contributed to another study, on T cells of mothers and their children.

Sequenced material: blood. These receptors came from a boy aged 5-17 years in good health.

V and J are TRBV4-2 and TRBJ1-2; 8 bases match TRBD1. Germline trimming cut 1 base from V and 2 bases from J; bases unmatched to any gene: 0. Germline V lookup: CDR1 LGHNA, CDR2 YNFKEQ. The CDR3 has 14 amino acids. CDR3 sequence: CASSQGTGNYGYTF. Here the CDR3 DNA reads TGTGCCAGCAGCCAAGGGACAGGGAACTATGGCTACACCTTC.

The sample holds a few counts of this clonotype. The chain recombines TRBV27 with TRBJ2-1; 9 nucleotides line up with TRBD1. In germline, CDR1 is MNHEY, CDR2 SMNVEV (reference sequence). The CDR3 loop spans 13 amino acids. The V and J ends lost 6 bases and 13 bases, in that order; junction bases with no gene match: 10. The CDR3 sequence is CASRTTGGLDQFF. The CDR3 nucleotides read TGTGCCAGCAGGACAACAGGGGGCCTAGATCAGTTCTTC.

V usage is TRBV14 and J usage is TRBJ1-1, with unresolved D. This CDR3 comprises 13 residues. The germline V gene encodes CDR1 SGHDN and CDR2 FVKESK. Trimming took off 7 bases at V and 0 bases at J, with 9 bases between the two ends. This chain's CDR3 is CASTNSMNTEAFF. Written as DNA, the CDR3 is TGTGCCAGCACGAACAGCATGAACACTGAAGCTTTCTTT. Full variable domain (outside the CDR3, taken from reference TRBV14 and TRBJ1-1): EAGVTQFPSHSVIEKGQTVTLRCDPISGHDNLYWYRRVMGKEIKFLLHFVKESKQDESGMPNNRFLAERTGGTYSTLKVQPAELEDSGVYFCASTNSMNTEAFFGQGTRLTVV.

This clonotype was counted at least ten times. The chain links TRBV4-3 to TRBJ1-2; no definite D call. CDR1 and CDR2 from the germline V gene are LGHNA and YSLEER. Between the trimmed V and J ends, which lost 0 bases and 4 bases, there was a span of 9 bases. CDR3 length: 14 residues. The CDR3 reads CASSQDQDIYGYTF. CDR3 in DNA: TGCGCCAGCAGCCAAGATCAGGATATCTATGGCTACACCTTC.

This clonotype was seen more than once but under ten times. This chain connects TRBV28 to TRBJ2-7, with 9 bases matching TRBD1. This CDR3 contains 15 residues. Germline V gene data show CDR1 as MDHEN and CDR2 as SYDVKM. The V segment lost 7 bases and the J segment 7 bases; nucleotides outside the gene matches: 14. The CDR3 here is CASNTAGQGLVEQYF. In DNA form, the CDR3 reads TGTGCCAGCAACACGGCGGGACAGGGACTTGTAGAGCAGTACTTC.

V and J are TRBV20-1 and TRBJ2-1; D uncertain. The germline V and J ends were trimmed by 3 bases and 2 bases, with 8 bases remaining between them. The CDR3 spans 13 residues. Per germline, CDR1 DFQATT and CDR2 SNEGSKA (reference sequence). CDR3 DNA: TGCAGTGCTAGGGACCAGCCCTACAATGAGCAGTTCTTC. Amino acids: CSARDQPYNEQFF.

This clonotype showed up just a few times. The chain couples TRBV6-5 to TRBJ1-2; D may be TRBD1 (6 bases). Germline V gene data show CDR1 as MNHEY and CDR2 as SVGAGI. Trimming left V 0 bases short and J 2 bases short, with 13 bases between. The CDR3 has 16 amino acids. The CDR3 nucleotides read TGTGCCAGCAGTTACTCGCGTGAAACAGGGAACTATGGCTACACCTTC. Protein sequence: CASSYSRETGNYGYTF.

This clonotype was observed a handful of times. This chain uses TRBV6-6 with TRBJ2-7; D perhaps matches TRBD2 (5 bases). Germline V gene data show CDR1 as MNHNY and CDR2 as SVGAGI (reference sequence). Trimming took 8 bases from V and 7 from J, leaving 12 bases between them. This CDR3 region has 11 residues. The CDR3 loop reads CASGLPREQYF. In DNA form, the CDR3 reads TGTGCCAGCGGACTGCCGAGAGAGCAGTACTTC.

This clonotype was detected many times. The chain recombines TRBV3-1 with TRBJ2-3, with TRBD2 as a possible D gene (6 bases). Germline CDR1 LGHDT, CDR2 YNNKEL (reference sequence). The CDR3 is 16 amino acids. With 4 bases removed from V and 3 bases from J, the gap between germline ends came to 17 bases. CDR3 sequence reads: CASSPTAAGSTDTQYF. The CDR3 bases are TGTGCCAGCAGCCCGACCGCCGCGGGGTCAACAGATACGCAGTATTTT.